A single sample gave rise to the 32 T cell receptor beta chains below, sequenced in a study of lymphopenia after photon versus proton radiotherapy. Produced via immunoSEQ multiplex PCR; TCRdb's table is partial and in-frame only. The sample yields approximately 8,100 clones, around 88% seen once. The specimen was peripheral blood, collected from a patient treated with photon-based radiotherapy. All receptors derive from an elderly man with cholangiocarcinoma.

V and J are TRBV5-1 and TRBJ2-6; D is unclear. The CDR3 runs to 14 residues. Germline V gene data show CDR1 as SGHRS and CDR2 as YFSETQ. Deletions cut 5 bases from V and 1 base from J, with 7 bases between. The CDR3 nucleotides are TGCGCCAGCAGGCTAGGGTCTGGGGCCAACGTCCTGACTTTC. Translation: CASRLGSGANVLTF.

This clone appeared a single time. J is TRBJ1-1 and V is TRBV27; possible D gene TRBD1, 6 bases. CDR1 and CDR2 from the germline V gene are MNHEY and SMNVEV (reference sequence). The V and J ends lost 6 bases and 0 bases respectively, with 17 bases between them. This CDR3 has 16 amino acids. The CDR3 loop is CASSRPGTLMNTEAFF. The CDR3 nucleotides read TGTGCCAGCAGCCGTCCCGGGACATTGATGAACACTGAAGCTTTCTTT.

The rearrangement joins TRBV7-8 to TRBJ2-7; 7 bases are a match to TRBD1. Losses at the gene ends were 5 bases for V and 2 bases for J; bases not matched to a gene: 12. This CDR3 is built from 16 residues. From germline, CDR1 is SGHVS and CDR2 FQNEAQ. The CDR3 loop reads CASSDHDRENPYEQYF. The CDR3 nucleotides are TGTGCCAGCAGCGACCACGACAGGGAGAACCCCTACGAGCAGTACTTC.

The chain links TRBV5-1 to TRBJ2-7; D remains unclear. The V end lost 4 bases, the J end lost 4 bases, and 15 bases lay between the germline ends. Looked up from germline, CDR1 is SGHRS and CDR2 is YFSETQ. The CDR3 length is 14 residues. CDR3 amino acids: CASSQDPGRYEQYF. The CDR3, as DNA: TGCGCCAGCAGCCAGGACCCAGGAAGGTACGAGCAGTACTTC.

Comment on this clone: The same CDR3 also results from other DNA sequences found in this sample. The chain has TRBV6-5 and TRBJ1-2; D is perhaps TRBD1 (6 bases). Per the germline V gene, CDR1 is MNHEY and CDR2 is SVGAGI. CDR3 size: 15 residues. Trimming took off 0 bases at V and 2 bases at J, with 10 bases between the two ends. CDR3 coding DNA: TGTGCCAGCAGTTACTCCGAAGGGGGGAACTATGGCTACACCTTC. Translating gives CASSYSEGGNYGYTF.

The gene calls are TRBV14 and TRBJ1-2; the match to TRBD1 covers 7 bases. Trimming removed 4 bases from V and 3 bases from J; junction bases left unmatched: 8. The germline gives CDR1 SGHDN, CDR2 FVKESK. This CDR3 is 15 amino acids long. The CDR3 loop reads CASSLRQGWYYGYTF. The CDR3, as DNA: TGTGCCAGCAGCCTACGACAGGGTTGGTACTATGGCTACACCTTC.

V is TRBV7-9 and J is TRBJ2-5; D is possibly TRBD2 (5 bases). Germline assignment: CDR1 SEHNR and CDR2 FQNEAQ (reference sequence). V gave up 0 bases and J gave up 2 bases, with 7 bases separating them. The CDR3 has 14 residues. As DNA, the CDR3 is TGTGCCAGCAGCTTAGCCGGGGAACAAGAGACCCAGTACTTC. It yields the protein CASSLAGEQETQYF.

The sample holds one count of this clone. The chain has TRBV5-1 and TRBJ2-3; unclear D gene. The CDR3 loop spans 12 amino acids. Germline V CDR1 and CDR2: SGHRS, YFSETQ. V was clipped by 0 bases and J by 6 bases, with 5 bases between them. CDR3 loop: CASSLDWDTQYF. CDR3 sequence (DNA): TGCGCCAGCAGCTTGGACTGGGATACGCAGTATTTT. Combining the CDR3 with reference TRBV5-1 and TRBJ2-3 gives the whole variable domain KAGVTQTPRYLIKTRGQQVTLSCSPISGHRSVSWYQQTPGQGLQFLFEYFSETQRNKGNFPGRFSGRQFSNSRSEMNVSTLELGDSALYLCASSLDWDTQYFGPGTRLTVL.

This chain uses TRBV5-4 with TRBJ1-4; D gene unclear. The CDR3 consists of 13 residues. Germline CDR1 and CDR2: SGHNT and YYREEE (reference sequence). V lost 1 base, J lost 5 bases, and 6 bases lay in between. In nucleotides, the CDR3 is TGTGCCAGCAGCTTGAGGAAAAATGAAAAACTGTTTTTT. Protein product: CASSLRKNEKLFF.

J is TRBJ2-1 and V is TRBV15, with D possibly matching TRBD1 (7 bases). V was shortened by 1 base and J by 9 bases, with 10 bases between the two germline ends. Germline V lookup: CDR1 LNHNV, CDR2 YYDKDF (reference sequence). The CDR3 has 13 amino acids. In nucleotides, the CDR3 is TGTGCCACCAGCAGAGGACAGGGAGGTGAGCAGTTCTTC. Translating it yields CATSRGQGGEQFF.

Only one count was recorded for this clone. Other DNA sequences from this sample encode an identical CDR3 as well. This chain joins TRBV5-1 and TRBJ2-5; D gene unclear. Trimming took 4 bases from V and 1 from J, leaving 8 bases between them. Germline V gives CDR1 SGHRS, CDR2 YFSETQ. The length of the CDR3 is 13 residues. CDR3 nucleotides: TGCGCCAGCAGCCTGGGCCCCCAAGAGACCCAGTACTTC. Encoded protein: CASSLGPQETQYF.

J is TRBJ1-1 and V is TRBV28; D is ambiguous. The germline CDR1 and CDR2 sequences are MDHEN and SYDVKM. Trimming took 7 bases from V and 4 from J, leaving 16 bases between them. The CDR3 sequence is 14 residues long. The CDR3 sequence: CASTLGTGSTEAFF. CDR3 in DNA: TGTGCCAGCACCCTTGGAACGGGGAGCACTGAAGCTTTCTTT.

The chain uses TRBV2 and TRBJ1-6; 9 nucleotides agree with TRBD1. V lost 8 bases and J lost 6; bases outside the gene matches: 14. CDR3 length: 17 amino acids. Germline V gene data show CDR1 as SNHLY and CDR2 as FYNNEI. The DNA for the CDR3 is TGTGCCAGCCTAACTAGAGGCCGGGGACAGGGTAATTCACCCCTCCACTTT. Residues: CASLTRGRGQGNSPLHF.

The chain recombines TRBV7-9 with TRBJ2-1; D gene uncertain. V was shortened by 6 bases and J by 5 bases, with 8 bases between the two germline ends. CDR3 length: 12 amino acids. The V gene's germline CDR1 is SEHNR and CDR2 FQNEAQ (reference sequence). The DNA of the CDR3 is TGTGCCAGCAGTAACCGGGACAATGAGCAGTTCTTC. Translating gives CASSNRDNEQFF.

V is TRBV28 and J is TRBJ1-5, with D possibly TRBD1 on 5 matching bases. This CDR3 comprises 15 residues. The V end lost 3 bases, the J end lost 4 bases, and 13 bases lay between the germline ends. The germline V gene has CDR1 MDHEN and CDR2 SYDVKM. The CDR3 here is CASSLPRWGNQPQHF. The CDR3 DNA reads TGTGCCAGCAGTTTGCCCCGCTGGGGGAATCAGCCCCAGCATTTT. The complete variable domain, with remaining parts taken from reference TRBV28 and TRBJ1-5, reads DVKVTQSSRYLVKRTGEKVFLECVQDMDHENMFWYRQDPGLGLRLIYFSYDVKMKEKGDIPEGYSVSREKKERFSLILESASTNQTSMYLCASSLPRWGNQPQHFGDGTRLSIL.

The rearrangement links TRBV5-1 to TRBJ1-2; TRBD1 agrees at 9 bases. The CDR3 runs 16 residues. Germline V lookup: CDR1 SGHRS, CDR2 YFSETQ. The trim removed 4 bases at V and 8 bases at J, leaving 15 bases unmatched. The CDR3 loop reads CASSPSPGQGFYGYTF. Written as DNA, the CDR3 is TGCGCCAGCAGCCCATCTCCGGGACAGGGCTTCTACGGCTACACCTTC.

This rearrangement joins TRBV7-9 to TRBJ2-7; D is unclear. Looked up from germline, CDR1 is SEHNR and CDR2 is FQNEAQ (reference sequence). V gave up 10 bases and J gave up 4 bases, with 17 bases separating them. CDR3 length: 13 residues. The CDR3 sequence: CATQDRNGYEQYF. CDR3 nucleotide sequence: TGTGCCACTCAGGACCGTAATGGTTACGAGCAGTACTTC.

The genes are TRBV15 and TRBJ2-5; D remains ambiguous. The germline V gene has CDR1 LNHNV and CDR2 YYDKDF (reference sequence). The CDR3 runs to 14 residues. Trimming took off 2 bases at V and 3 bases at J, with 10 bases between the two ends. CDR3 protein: CATSRHRAEETQYF. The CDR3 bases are TGTGCCACCAGCAGACATAGGGCGGAAGAGACCCAGTACTTC.

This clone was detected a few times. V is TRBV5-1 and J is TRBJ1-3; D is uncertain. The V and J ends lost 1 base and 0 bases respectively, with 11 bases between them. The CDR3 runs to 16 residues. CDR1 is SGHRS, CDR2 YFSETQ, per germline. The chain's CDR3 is CASSLRETSSGNTIYF. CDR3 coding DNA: TGCGCCAGCAGCTTGCGGGAAACAAGCTCTGGAAACACCATATATTTT.

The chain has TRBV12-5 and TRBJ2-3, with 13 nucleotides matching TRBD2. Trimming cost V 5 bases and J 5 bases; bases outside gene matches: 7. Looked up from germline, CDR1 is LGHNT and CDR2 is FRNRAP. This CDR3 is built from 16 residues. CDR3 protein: CASGLGLAGVEDTQYF. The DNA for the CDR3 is TGTGCTAGTGGTCTTGGACTAGCGGGGGTAGAAGATACGCAGTATTTT.

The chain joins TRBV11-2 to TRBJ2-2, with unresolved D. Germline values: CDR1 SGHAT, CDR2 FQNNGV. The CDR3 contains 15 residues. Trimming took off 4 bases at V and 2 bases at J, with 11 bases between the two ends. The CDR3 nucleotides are TGTGCCAGCAGCTCACTCGGGTATAACACCGGGGAGCTGTTTTTT. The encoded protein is CASSSLGYNTGELFF.

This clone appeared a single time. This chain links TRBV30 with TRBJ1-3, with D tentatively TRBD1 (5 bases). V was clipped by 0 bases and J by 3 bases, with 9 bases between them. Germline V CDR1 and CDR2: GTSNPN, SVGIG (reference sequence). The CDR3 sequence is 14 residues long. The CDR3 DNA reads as TGTGCCTGGAGTGTACCTGGGGGTGGAAACACCATATATTTT. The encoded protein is CAWSVPGGGNTIYF.

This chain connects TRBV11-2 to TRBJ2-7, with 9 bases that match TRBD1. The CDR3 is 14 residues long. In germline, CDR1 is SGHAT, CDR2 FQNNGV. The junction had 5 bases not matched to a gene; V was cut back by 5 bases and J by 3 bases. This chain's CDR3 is CASSTGTGRYEQYF. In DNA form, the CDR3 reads TGTGCCAGCAGCACAGGGACAGGGCGCTACGAGCAGTACTTC.

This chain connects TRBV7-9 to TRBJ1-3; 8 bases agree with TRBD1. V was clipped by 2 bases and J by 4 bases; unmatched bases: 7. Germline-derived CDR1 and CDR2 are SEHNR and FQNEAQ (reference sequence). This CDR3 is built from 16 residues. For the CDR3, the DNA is TGTGCCAGCAGCTTACAGGGGGCTCTGTCCGGAAACACCATATATTTT. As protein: CASSLQGALSGNTIYF.

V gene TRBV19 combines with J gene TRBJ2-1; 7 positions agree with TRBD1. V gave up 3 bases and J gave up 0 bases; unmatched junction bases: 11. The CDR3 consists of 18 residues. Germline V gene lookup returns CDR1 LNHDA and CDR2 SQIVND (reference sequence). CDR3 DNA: TGTGCCAGTAGTATGGCCCCCGGGACAGCCTCCTCCTACAATGAGCAGTTCTTC. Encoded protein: CASSMAPGTASSYNEQFF.

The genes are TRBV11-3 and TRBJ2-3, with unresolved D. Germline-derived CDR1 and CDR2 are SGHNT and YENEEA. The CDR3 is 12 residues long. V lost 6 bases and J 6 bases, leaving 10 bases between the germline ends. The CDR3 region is CASRSTRDTQYF. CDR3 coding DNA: TGTGCCAGCAGATCGACCCGCGATACGCAGTATTTT.

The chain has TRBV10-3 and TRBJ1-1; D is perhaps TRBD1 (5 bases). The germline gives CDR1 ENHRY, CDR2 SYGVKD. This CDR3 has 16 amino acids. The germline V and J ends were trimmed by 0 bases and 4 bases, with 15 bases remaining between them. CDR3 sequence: CAISESNWGRGTEAFF. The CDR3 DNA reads TGTGCCATCAGTGAGTCGAACTGGGGCCGGGGCACTGAAGCTTTCTTT.

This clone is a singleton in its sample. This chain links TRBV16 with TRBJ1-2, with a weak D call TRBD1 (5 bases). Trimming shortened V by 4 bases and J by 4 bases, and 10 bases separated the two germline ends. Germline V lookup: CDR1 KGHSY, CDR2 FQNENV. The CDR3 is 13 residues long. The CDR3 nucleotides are TGTGCCAGCAGCCCGGCGGGGGGCTATGGCTACACCTTC. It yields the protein CASSPAGGYGYTF.

CDR3 in DNA: TGTGCTAGTGCCTCGCGGACGGGGACTGAAGCTTTCTTT. Translating gives CASASRTGTEAFF. The chain carries TRBV12-5 and TRBJ1-1; D ambiguous. The germline CDR1 and CDR2 sequences are LGHNT and FRNRAP. The germline V and J ends were trimmed by 7 bases and 5 bases, with 14 bases remaining between them. CDR3 length equals 13 residues.

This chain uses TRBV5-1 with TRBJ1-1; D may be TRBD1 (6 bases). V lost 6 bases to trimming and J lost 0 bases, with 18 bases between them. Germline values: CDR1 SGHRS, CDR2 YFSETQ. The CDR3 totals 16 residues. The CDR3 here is CASKGGGQVLNTEAFF. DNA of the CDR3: TGCGCCAGCAAGGGAGGGGGGCAGGTCCTGAACACTGAAGCTTTCTTT.

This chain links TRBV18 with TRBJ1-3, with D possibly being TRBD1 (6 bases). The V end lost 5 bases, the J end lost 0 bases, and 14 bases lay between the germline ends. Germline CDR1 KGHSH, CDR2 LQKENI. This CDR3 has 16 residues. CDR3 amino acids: CASSNQGKLSGNTIYF. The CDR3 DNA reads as TGTGCCAGCTCAAACCAGGGGAAACTCTCTGGAAACACCATATATTTT.

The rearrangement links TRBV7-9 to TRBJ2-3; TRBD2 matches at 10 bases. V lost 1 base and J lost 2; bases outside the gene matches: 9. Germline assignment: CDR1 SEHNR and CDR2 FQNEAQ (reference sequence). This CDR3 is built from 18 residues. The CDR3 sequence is CASSLVAFSGGFTDTQYF. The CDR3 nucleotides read TGTGCCAGCAGCTTAGTCGCTTTTAGCGGGGGGTTCACAGATACGCAGTATTTT.